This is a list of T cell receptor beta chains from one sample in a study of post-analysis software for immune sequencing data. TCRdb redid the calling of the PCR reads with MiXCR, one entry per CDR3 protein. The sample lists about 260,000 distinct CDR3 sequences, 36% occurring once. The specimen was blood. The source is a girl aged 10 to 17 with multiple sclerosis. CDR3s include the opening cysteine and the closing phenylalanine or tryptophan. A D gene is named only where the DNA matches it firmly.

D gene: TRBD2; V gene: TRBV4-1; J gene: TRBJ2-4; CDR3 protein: CASSLGLAGVGIDIQYF
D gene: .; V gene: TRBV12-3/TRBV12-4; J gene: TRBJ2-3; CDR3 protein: CATKTGPGGSTDTQYF
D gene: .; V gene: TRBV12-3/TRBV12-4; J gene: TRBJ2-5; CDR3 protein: CASSLGEYYQETQYF
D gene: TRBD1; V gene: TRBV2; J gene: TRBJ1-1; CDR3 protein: CASRRQGVNTEAFF
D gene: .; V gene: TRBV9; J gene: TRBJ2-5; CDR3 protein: CASSLGPETRYF
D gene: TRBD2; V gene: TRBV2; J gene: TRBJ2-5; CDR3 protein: CATSGGTEGIQYF
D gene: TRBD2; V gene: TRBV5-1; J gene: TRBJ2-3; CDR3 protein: CASSLGPGSGSTDTRYF
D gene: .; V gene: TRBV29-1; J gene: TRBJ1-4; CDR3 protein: CSVGRRDSNEKLFF
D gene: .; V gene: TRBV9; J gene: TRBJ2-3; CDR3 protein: CAGSVVPASTDTQYF
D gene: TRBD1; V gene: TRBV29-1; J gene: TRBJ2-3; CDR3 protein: CSVKDRLSTDTQYF
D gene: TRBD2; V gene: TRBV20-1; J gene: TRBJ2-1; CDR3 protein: CSAAGTSYEQFF
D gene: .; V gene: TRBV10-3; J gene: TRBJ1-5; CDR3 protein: CAISEIQGTQPQHF
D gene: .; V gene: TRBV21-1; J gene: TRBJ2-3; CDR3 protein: CASSIRLAGYTDTQYF
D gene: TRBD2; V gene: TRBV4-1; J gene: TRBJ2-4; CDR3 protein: CASSQDRAGGPDIQYF
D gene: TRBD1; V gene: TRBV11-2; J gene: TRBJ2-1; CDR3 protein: CASSSSGTGGYNEQFF
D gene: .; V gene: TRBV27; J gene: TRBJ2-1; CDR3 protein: CASTFSPGLPNEQFF
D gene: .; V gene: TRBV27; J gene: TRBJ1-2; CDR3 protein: CASRPHAGAAGYTF
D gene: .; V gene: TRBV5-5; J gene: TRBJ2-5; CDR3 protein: CASSLPTVQETQYF
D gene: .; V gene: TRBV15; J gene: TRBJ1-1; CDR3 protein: CATSRDTNTEAFF
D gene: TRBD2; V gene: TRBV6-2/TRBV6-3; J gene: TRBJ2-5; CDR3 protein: CASSPPGGTSGSTQETQYF
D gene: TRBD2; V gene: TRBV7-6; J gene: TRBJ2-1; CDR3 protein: CASSPPLIAGGNEQFF
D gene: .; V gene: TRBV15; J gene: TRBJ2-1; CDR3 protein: CATSTQPDRGNEQFF
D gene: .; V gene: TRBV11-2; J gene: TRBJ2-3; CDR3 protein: CASSLEGRDTQYF
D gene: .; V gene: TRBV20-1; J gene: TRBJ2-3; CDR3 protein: CSTLDSLIADTQYF
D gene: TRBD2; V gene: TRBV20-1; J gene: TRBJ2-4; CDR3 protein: CSAKLAGVAKNIQYF
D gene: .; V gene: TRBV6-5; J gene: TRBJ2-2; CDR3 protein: CASRETTGELFF
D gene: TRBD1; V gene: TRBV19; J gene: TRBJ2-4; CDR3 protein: CASSSTGGARNIQYF
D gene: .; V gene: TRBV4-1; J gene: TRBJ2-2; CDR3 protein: CASSQAGWAGELFF
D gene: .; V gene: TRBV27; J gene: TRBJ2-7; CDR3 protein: CASSFSQGPYEQYF
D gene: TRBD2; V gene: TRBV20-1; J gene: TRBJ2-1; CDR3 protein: CSAPSGRGYNEQFF
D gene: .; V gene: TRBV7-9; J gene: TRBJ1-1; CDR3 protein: CASSLPVTEAFF
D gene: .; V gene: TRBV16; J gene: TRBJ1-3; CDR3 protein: CASSQSRDAWGNTIYF
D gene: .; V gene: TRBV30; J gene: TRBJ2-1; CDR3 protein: CAWSVFSGGEQFF
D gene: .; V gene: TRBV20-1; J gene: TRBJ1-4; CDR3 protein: CSASFYGQKLFF